This TCR beta chain was profiled in a study of regulatory T cells in long-lasting Graves disease. TCR beta libraries were built with iRepertoire HTBI primers and Arm-PCR of CDR3 regions. Using its own MiXCR run on the multiplex PCR reads, TCRdb lists one record per CDR3 protein. The data show fewer than 600,000 distinct CDR3 sequences, about 20% seen once. V shed 8 bases, J shed 8 bases, and the junction held 14 bases outside the gene matches. The CDR3 contains 14 residues. Indicated time point: persistent/refractory GD, antithyroid drugs over 5 years with positive TRAb. Construction of the TCR library relied on RNA isolated from PBMCs.

V is TRBV12-3 or TRBV12-4 and J is TRBJ2-5, with 7 bases lining up with TRBD2. The clonotype originates from a female donor with Graves disease. The sample was peripheral blood mononuclear cells (PBMCs), taken when the disease was refractory, from a patient treated with antithyroid drugs. The CDR3 DNA follows: TGTGCCAGCTCGAACTCGGGACTAAGGTTTACCCAGTACTTC. It codes for CASSNSGLRFTQYF.